Shown below are 29 T cell receptor beta chains from a single sample sequenced in a study of CD8+ T cells in alopecia areata (dated 2018 in TCRdb). Library preparation used the immunoSEQ multiplex PCR assay. RNA was extracted from all samples and reverse transcribed into cDNA, which served as template for TCR sequencing. Entries here come from immuneACCESS through TCRdb and include only in-frame sequences with V and J called. Some clones fail to appear in such tables; in the studies checked, an unresolved V gene covers under half of the shortfall, and the cause of the remainder is unknown. The sample table records roughly 97,000 clones; 41% of these occur just once. The ten largest account for about 1.5% of the sample. Sequencing input: CD4+ T cells sorted from blood. These receptors were collected from a human donor with alopecia areata.

This rearrangement joins TRBV10-3 to TRBJ2-3, with 7 bases that match TRBD1. The V segment lost 7 bases and the J segment 4 bases; nucleotides outside the gene matches: 11. This CDR3 comprises 15 residues. CDR1 ENHRY and CDR2 SYGVKD come from the germline V gene. Here the CDR3 reads CAITDRTGVADTQYF. The CDR3 DNA follows: TGTGCCATCACCGATCGAACAGGGGTGGCAGATACGCAGTATTTT.

The gene calls are TRBV29-1 and TRBJ2-5; a weak D match, TRBD2 (6 bases). V lost 5 bases, J lost 8 bases, and 18 bases lay in between. In germline, CDR1 is SQVTM, CDR2 ANQGSEA. CDR3 length: 13 residues. CDR3 coding DNA: TGCAGCGTTTGGCTTAGCGGTCTCGGAACCCAGTACTTC. Protein product: CSVWLSGLGTQYF.

In this sample, this clone turned up a few times. V and J are TRBV29-1 and TRBJ1-1, with a possible D match to TRBD1 (5 bases). CDR1 and CDR2 from the germline V gene are SQVTM and ANQGSEA. V shed 2 bases and J shed 1 base, with 8 bases lying between them. The CDR3 has 13 residues. The CDR3 protein is CSVEKGTNTEAFF. DNA for the CDR3: TGCAGCGTTGAAAAGGGGACGAACACTGAAGCTTTCTTT.

This chain uses TRBV7-8 with TRBJ1-1; unclear D gene. This CDR3 has 15 amino acids. Trimming left V 2 bases short and J 0 bases short, with 10 bases between. Germline V gene lookup returns CDR1 SGHVS and CDR2 FQNEAQ. The CDR3: CASSLFGELNTEAFF. The CDR3 region has the DNA TGTGCCAGCAGCTTATTCGGGGAACTGAACACTGAAGCTTTCTTT.

This chain uses TRBV23-1 with TRBJ2-1, with D possibly called TRBD1 or TRBD2 (6 bases each). TRBV23-1 is identified as an open reading frame with a role that is uncertain. This CDR3 is 15 amino acids long. Trimming took 4 bases from V and 8 from J, leaving 18 bases between them. The CDR3 is CASSPSRGRMHEQFF. The CDR3 DNA follows: TGCGCCAGCAGTCCGAGCCGGGGGCGAATGCATGAGCAGTTCTTC.

The gene calls are TRBV30 and TRBJ2-3; D call uncertain. Germline CDR1 and CDR2: GTSNPN and SVGIG (reference sequence). Trimming stripped 2 bases from V and 10 bases from J, with 13 bases between. This CDR3 comprises 12 residues. The CDR3 loop is CAWSNSFAPQYF. In DNA, the CDR3 is TGTGCCTGGAGTAACAGTTTCGCTCCGCAGTATTTT.

The DNA for the CDR3 is TGCAGCGTCTCTTCCGGGACTAGAGAGGGGACCCAGTACTTC. Its protein product is CSVSSGTREGTQYF. The chain uses TRBV29-1 and TRBJ2-5, with 8 positions matching TRBD2. Germline V gene sequence: CDR1 SQVTM, CDR2 ANQGSEA. After removal of 6 bases from V and 7 bases from J, the junction contained 13 bases not matched to a gene. The CDR3 runs to 14 residues.

This clone has just a few counts. The genes are TRBV29-1 and TRBJ2-1, with 9 bases identical to TRBD2. The ends lost 4 bases at V and 0 bases at J; junction bases unmatched: 10. CDR1 and CDR2 (germline): SQVTM, ANQGSEA. The CDR3 length is 17 residues. CDR3 nucleotide sequence: TGCAGCGTTGTAGGGCGCGCGGGAGGGTTCTCCTACAATGAGCAGTTCTTC. It encodes CSVVGRAGGFSYNEQFF.

The sample holds a few counts of this clone. V usage is TRBV27 and J usage is TRBJ2-7; the match to TRBD1 covers 8 bases. In germline, CDR1 is MNHEY, CDR2 SMNVEV (reference sequence). The ends lost 5 bases at V and 7 bases at J; junction bases unmatched: 10. The CDR3 is 14 residues long. CDR3: CASSRSGGDQEQYF. CDR3 in DNA: TGTGCCAGCAGTCGGTCAGGGGGCGATCAGGAGCAGTACTTC.

The chain links TRBV5-4 to TRBJ2-5; 8 bases line up with TRBD2. Germline V gene sequence: CDR1 SGHNT, CDR2 YYREEE (reference sequence). V shed 5 bases, J shed 5 bases, and the junction held 8 bases outside the gene matches. The CDR3 contains 14 residues. The CDR3, as DNA: TGTGCCAGCAGTCCTGCGGGGGGCCCGGAGACCCAGTACTTC. Its protein product is CASSPAGGPETQYF.

The chain has TRBV13 and TRBJ2-5, with D uncertain. V was cut by 5 bases and J by 3 bases, with 16 bases left in between. Germline CDR1 and CDR2: PRHDT and FYEKMQ (reference sequence). This CDR3 comprises 15 residues. The CDR3 bases are TGTGCCAGCAGCCGACGGATGAGTTCGGAAGAGACCCAGTACTTC. Residues: CASSRRMSSEETQYF.

The CDR3: CASSFTVARTSTDTQYF. Here the CDR3 DNA reads TGTGCCAGCAGCTTCACTGTAGCGAGAACTAGCACAGATACGCAGTATTTT. The chain links TRBV5-6 to TRBJ2-3; the D gene is possibly TRBD2 (5 bases). Germline V CDR1 and CDR2: SGHDT, YYEEEE. The CDR3 sequence is 17 residues long. The germline V and J ends were trimmed by 2 bases and 0 bases, with 16 bases remaining between them.

The sample holds a few counts of this clone. The rearrangement uses TRBV29-1 and TRBJ2-2; TRBD1 matches at 11 bases. V gave up 5 bases and J gave up 4 bases; unmatched junction bases: 3. The CDR3 sequence is 14 residues long. The V gene's germline CDR1 is SQVTM and CDR2 ANQGSEA. CDR3 amino acids: CSVLGQGGTGELFF. Written as DNA, the CDR3 is TGCAGCGTTTTGGGACAGGGGGGCACCGGGGAGCTGTTTTTT.

This clone showed up just a few times. The rearrangement links TRBV6-6 to TRBJ2-1; possibly TRBD2 for D (5 bases). Germline V gives CDR1 MNHNY, CDR2 SVGAGI (reference sequence). Trimming took off 5 bases at V and 4 bases at J, with 15 bases between the two ends. This CDR3 has 15 residues. CDR3 sequence (DNA): TGTGCCAGCAGTCAAGGAGGTAGGGCTTACAATGAGCAGTTCTTC. Its translation: CASSQGGRAYNEQFF.

The chain carries TRBV7-9 and TRBJ2-5; tentative D call: TRBD1 (5 bases). The CDR3 is 12 amino acids. Trimming removed 2 bases from V and 6 bases from J, with 7 bases in between. Germline values: CDR1 SEHNR, CDR2 FQNEAQ (reference sequence). DNA of the CDR3: TGTGCCAGCAGCTTATCAGGGCAGACCCAGTACTTC. Protein sequence: CASSLSGQTQYF.

This clone was detected a few times. The chain links TRBV28 to TRBJ1-1, with D tentatively TRBD1 (6 bases). The V end lost 4 bases, the J end lost 5 bases, and 17 bases lay between the germline ends. The CDR3 consists of 15 residues. Germline V gives CDR1 MDHEN, CDR2 SYDVKM. This CDR3 reads CASSSINRDRTEAFF. CDR3 DNA sequence: TGTGCCAGCAGTTCTATAAACAGGGATCGGACTGAAGCTTTCTTT.

The chain couples TRBV28 to TRBJ2-3; TRBD1 agrees at 10 bases. This CDR3 has 14 amino acids. CDR1 is MDHEN, CDR2 SYDVKM, per germline. V trimming: 5 bases; J trimming: 5 bases; junction bases outside the gene matches: 4. The CDR3 spells CASSVDRGRDTQYF. As DNA, the CDR3 is TGTGCCAGCAGTGTCGACAGGGGGCGAGATACGCAGTATTTT. Supplemented by reference TRBV28 and TRBJ2-3, the full variable domain reads DVKVTQSSRYLVKRTGEKVFLECVQDMDHENMFWYRQDPGLGLRLIYFSYDVKMKEKGDIPEGYSVSREKKERFSLILESASTNQTSMYLCASSVDRGRDTQYFGPGTRLTVL.

V usage is TRBV7-9 and J usage is TRBJ2-1, with TRBD2 identical over 11 bases. Germline V lookup: CDR1 SEHNR, CDR2 FQNEAQ (reference sequence). The CDR3 runs to 15 residues. Losses at the gene ends were 6 bases for V and 8 bases for J; bases not matched to a gene: 9. CDR3 DNA: TGTGCCAGCAGGGCTAGCGGGAGGAATCAAGATGAGCAGTTCTTC. Protein product: CASRASGRNQDEQFF. Drawing the rest from reference TRBV7-9 and TRBJ2-1, the complete variable domain is DTGVSQNPRHKITKRGQNVTFRCDPISEHNRLYWYRQTLGQGPEFLTYFQNEAQLEKSRLLSDRFSAERPKGSFSTLEIQRTEQGDSAMYLCASRASGRNQDEQFFGPGTRLTVL.

This sequence joins TRBV15 and TRBJ2-5; a weak D match, TRBD1 (5 bases). The CDR3 runs to 15 residues. The germline V and J ends were trimmed by 5 bases and 0 bases, with 13 bases remaining between them. Germline V lookup: CDR1 LNHNV, CDR2 YYDKDF (reference sequence). The CDR3 DNA reads as TGTGCCACCAGCTTTGGCAGGGCGTACCAAGAGACCCAGTACTTC. Protein: CATSFGRAYQETQYF.

The rearrangement uses TRBV2 and TRBJ2-7; 8 positions match TRBD1. The CDR3 loop spans 12 amino acids. The junction had 6 bases not matched to a gene; V was cut back by 10 bases and J by 4 bases. From germline, CDR1 is SNHLY and CDR2 FYNNEI. The CDR3 protein is CATGQGVYEQYF. DNA of the CDR3: TGTGCCACCGGACAGGGTGTGTACGAGCAGTACTTC.

This clone was seen more than once but under ten times. The chain joins TRBV7-6 to TRBJ1-3; 9 bases match TRBD1. Trimming took 6 bases from V and 4 from J; bases not matched to a gene: 13. The CDR3 extends over 17 amino acids. Germline values: CDR1 SGHVS, CDR2 FNYEAQ. The CDR3 is CASSRSTGGSTGNTIYF. The CDR3 DNA reads as TGTGCCAGCAGTCGTTCTACAGGGGGCTCAACAGGAAACACCATATATTTT.

There are a few counts of this clone. The chain employs TRBV11-2 and TRBJ2-3; TRBD1 or TRBD2 may be the D gene (6 bases each). V lost 4 bases and J 5 bases, leaving 19 bases between the germline ends. This CDR3 has 16 residues. From germline, CDR1 is SGHAT and CDR2 FQNNGV. CDR3 protein: CASSSQLRGAVDTQYF. Written as DNA, the CDR3 is TGTGCCAGCAGCTCCCAACTAAGGGGGGCGGTAGATACGCAGTATTTT.

This clone appeared a few times. The chain combines TRBV7-8 with TRBJ2-5; D is unresolved. The ends were cut back, 2 bases at V and 2 bases at J, with 15 bases in the middle. The CDR3 consists of 16 residues. Germline values: CDR1 SGHVS, CDR2 FQNEAQ. In nucleotides, the CDR3 is TGTGCCAGCAGCTTATCATCGACATCGAAACAAGAGACCCAGTACTTC. Protein product: CASSLSSTSKQETQYF.

This sequence joins TRBV28 and TRBJ2-4; perhaps D is TRBD1 or TRBD2 (5 bases each). The CDR3 length is 11 residues. CDR1 and CDR2 (germline): MDHEN, SYDVKM. V dropped 6 bases and J dropped 11 bases, with 11 bases sitting between them. CDR3 sequence reads: CASSYRGVQYF. The CDR3 region has the DNA TGTGCCAGCAGCTATAGGGGAGTTCAGTACTTC.

This clone appeared a few times. The rearrangement uses TRBV2 and TRBJ1-2, with D tentatively TRBD1 (5 bases). V lost 6 bases and J lost 6, with 17 bases in between. Germline assignment: CDR1 SNHLY and CDR2 FYNNEI. This CDR3 comprises 14 residues. DNA for the CDR3: TGTGCCAGCAGGCCCGCAGGGAGGATGGATGGCTACACCTTC. It yields the protein CASRPAGRMDGYTF.

The CDR3 DNA sequence: TGTGCCAGCAGTGGAGGAAGAACCAGGGGCCACACCGGGGAGCTGTTTTTT. This translates into CASSGGRTRGHTGELFF. The chain couples TRBV27 to TRBJ2-2, with D possibly being TRBD1 (6 bases). CDR3 size: 17 residues. V was shortened by 5 bases and J by 3 bases, with 19 bases between the two germline ends. Germline V gene data show CDR1 as MNHEY and CDR2 as SMNVEV (reference sequence).

The genes are TRBV19 and TRBJ2-5, with D possibly TRBD2 on 5 matching bases. The CDR3 length is 14 residues. Germline assignment: CDR1 LNHDA and CDR2 SQIVND (reference sequence). Trimming left V 4 bases short and J 6 bases short, with 15 bases between. The CDR3 sequence: CASSNGGGKKTQYF. CDR3 nucleotide sequence: TGTGCCAGTAGTAATGGAGGTGGGAAGAAGACCCAGTACTTC. The full variable domain, completed using reference TRBV19 and TRBJ2-5, is DGGITQSPKYLFRKEGQNVTLSCEQNLNHDAMYWYRQDPGQGLRLIYYSQIVNDFQKGDIAEGYSVSREKKESFPLTVTSAQKNPTAFYLCASSNGGGKKTQYFGPGTRLLVL.

The V and J genes are TRBV29-1 and TRBJ2-1, with 14 positions matching TRBD2. The CDR3 contains 18 residues. V lost 2 bases, J lost 1 base, and 7 bases stayed unmatched. CDR1 and CDR2 (germline): SQVTM, ANQGSEA. The CDR3: CSVESLGTSGSSYNEQFF. The CDR3 nucleotides are TGCAGCGTTGAATCGTTGGGGACTAGCGGGAGTTCCTACAATGAGCAGTTCTTC.

This chain links TRBV10-2 with TRBJ2-3, with D maybe TRBD1 (5 bases). CDR3 size: 16 residues. Trimming took off 3 bases at V and 0 bases at J, with 13 bases between the two ends. The germline V gene encodes CDR1 WSHSY and CDR2 SAAADI. The CDR3 coding sequence is TGCGCCAGCAGTGACCAGGGCCCCACTAGCACAGATACGCAGTATTTT. Translation: CASSDQGPTSTDTQYF.